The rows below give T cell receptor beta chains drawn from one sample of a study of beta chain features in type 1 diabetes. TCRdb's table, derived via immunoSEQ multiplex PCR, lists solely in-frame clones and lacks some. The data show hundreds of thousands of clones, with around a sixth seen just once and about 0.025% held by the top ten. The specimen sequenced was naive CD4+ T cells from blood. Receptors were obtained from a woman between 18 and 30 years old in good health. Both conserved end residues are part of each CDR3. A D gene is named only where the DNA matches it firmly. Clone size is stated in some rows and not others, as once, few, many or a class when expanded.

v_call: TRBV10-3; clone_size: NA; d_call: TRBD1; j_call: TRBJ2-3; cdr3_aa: CAISVTGSSTDTQYF; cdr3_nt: TGTGCCATCAGTGTGACAGGGTCCAGCACAGATACGCAGTATTTT
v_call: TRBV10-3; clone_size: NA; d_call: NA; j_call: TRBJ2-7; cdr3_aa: CAISGSSYEQYF; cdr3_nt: TGTGCCATTTCCGGGAGCTCCTACGAGCAGTACTTC
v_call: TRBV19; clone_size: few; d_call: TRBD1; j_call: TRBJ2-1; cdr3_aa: CASSIKSGQGFEQFF; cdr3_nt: TGTGCCAGTAGTATTAAGAGCGGACAGGGATTCGAGCAGTTCTTC
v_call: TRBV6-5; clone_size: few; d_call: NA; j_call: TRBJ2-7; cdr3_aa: CASSYGTSYEQYF; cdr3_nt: TGTGCCAGCAGTTACGGGACTTCCTACGAGCAGTACTTC
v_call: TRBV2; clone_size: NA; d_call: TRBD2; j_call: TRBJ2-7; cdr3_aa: CASSEGTSGRALDHF; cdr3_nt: TGTGCCAGCAGTGAAGGTACTAGCGGGAGGGCCCTGGACCACTTC
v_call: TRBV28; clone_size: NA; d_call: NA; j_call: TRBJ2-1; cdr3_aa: CASSLALPNNEQFF; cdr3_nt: TGTGCCAGCAGTTTAGCGTTGCCCAACAATGAGCAGTTCTTC
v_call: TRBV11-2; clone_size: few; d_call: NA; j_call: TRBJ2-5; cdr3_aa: CASSLDAVAQETQYF; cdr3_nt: TGTGCCAGCAGCTTAGACGCAGTAGCTCAAGAGACCCAGTACTTC
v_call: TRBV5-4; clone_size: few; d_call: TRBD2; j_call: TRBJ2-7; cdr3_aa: CASTLRSGRAYEQYF; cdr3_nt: TGTGCCAGCACCCTCCGAAGCGGGAGGGCCTACGAGCAGTACTTC
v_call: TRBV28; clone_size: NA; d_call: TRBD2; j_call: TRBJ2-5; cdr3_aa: CASSHLLAGVGETQYF; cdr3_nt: TGTGCCAGCAGCCATCTCTTAGCGGGAGTGGGGGAGACCCAGTACTTC
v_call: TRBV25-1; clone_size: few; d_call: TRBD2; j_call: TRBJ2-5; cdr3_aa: CASSDPSGAAETQYF; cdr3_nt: TGTGCCAGCAGTGACCCTAGCGGAGCGGCGGAGACCCAGTACTTC
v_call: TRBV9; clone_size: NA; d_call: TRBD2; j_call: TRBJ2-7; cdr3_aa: CASSVASIAGVYEQYF; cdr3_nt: TGTGCCAGCAGCGTAGCTTCGATAGCGGGGGTCTACGAGCAGTACTTC
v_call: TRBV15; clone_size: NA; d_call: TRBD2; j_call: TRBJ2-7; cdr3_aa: CATSRGAREDEQYF; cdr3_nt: TGTGCCACCAGCAGAGGGGCGCGGGAGGACGAGCAGTACTTC
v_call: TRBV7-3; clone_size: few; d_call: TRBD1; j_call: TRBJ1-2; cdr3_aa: CASSFGQGSYGYTF; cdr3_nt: TGTGCCAGCAGCTTCGGACAGGGAAGCTATGGCTACACCTTC
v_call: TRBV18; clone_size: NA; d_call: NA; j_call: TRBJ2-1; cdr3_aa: CASSPRMFTYNEQFF; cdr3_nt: TGTGCCAGCTCACCACGGATGTTCACCTACAATGAGCAGTTCTTC